This T cell receptor (beta chain) was sequenced during a study of cytomegalovirus exposure and HLA in healthy donors. On the study more broadly: Falling in the Caucasian-associated ancestry cluster were roughly 80% of approximately 410 genotyped donors. Overall study findings and caveats: Analyses of presence and absence presupposed an approximately uniform sequencing depth across donors.

The CDR3 has 11 amino acids. Germline CDR1 reads MNHNY; CDR2 reads SVGAGI (reference sequence). V was pared by 6 bases and J by 0 bases, with 3 bases between. With regard to this clone: Antigen: not known.

Vbeta (60) and Jbeta (13) primers were used in the PCR. Clones were sequenced by immunoSEQ multiplex PCR, and TCRdb holds only the in-frame ones, with some missing. This sample's table has 56,000 or so clones. The clonotype originates from a female donor in good health and CMV-seronegative. The sample comprised PBMCs. This rearrangement joins TRBV6-6 to TRBJ2-7, with unresolved D. The CDR3 spells CASSGSYEQYF. In nucleotides, the CDR3 is TGTGCCAGCAGCGGCTCCTACGAGCAGTACTTC.